This T cell receptor (beta chain) was identified in a study of blood T cells in healthy people across ages. In the study overall: About one barcoded beta molecule per two T cells was the capture yield of template switching.

The CDR3 is 14 amino acids. In germline, CDR1 is SNHLY, CDR2 FYNNEI. V gave up 7 bases and J gave up 2 bases, with 15 bases separating them. Broader study findings: Naive T cell percentage strongly correlated with TCR beta diversity. Researchers said unsorted PBMCs prevented a conclusive naive versus antigen-experienced comparison. Diversity of TCR beta per million T cells declined in a roughly linear way with age.

Primed by a sample-barcoded 5' primer and a J-beta primer mix, a second PCR proceeded for about 7 to 11 cycles. One entry per CDR3 protein, called by TCRdb with MiXCR from the 5' RACE reads. The sample consists of about 1,000,000 distinct CDR3 sequences, around 45% of them appearing once. A remark on this clonotype: As yet, its antigen is unknown.

This receptor was taken from a woman aged 55-70 years in good health. The chain carries TRBV2 and TRBJ2-7; TRBD1 might be the D (6 bases). Source material: blood. The CDR3 loop is CASKSQGPTYEQYF. In DNA form, the CDR3 reads TGTGCCAGCAAATCACAGGGTCCAACCTACGAGCAGTACTTC.